This T cell receptor (beta chain) is drawn from a study of T cell changes during pregnancy in multiple sclerosis. Germline V gene sequence: CDR1 LGHNA, CDR2 YSLEER. This CDR3 has 11 amino acids. With 5 bases removed from V and 9 bases from J, the gap between germline ends came to 8 bases. TCRdb's copy holds only in-frame clones and misses some; the assay was immunoSEQ multiplex PCR. Altogether some 28,000 clones are present, around nine tenths being singletons, with the ten largest covering approximately 0.7%. This receptor was obtained from a female donor with multiple sclerosis, enrolled in a pregnancy study. The V and J genes are TRBV4-3 and TRBJ2-1; D is undetermined. The source material was CD4+ T cells from peripheral blood mononuclear cells, sampled in the first trimester of pregnancy. CDR3 protein: CASSFESEQFF. The CDR3 DNA reads as TGCGCCAGCAGCTTTGAGAGTGAGCAGTTCTTC.